This T cell receptor (beta chain) was identified in a study of Tregs in tolerant kidney transplant recipients (dated by TCRdb to between 2018 and 2020). At the level of the whole study: Related donors were used in the transplants with nonmyeloablative bone marrow transplantation, and mixed chimerism was transient in the human trials. The study used TCRbeta sequencing to identify donor-specific regulatory T cells before combined kidney and bone marrow transplantation, then tracked those cells after transplant.

What the work shows at the level of the full study, not this receptor alone: Biological reproducibility was not examined directly, but technical replication error appeared to be minimal. The study was limited by small patient numbers, and the findings need validation in larger populations and under other immunosuppression protocols. Expanding Tregs with activated donor B cells appeared to identify the most biologically relevant and donor-specific TCRbeta repertoire. PCR primers changed over time for some patients, so nucleotide-level comparison across those patients' samples was not possible. Donor-specific Treg expansion was found to exceed global Treg expansion in tolerant patients, suggesting antigen-driven rather than nonspecific expansion.

What this sample's time point label stands for: blood sample drawn before combined kidney and bone marrow transplant. Thawed PBMCs were FACS-sorted into unstimulated Tregs (CD4+CD25+CD127-), CD4+ non-Tregs (CD4+CD25-), CD4 cells and CD8 cells. 4 combined kidney and bone marrow transplant recipients from the ITN036ST trial were included as patients, and samples were available only from these trial subjects. Healthy control blood was processed to PBMCs with a Ficoll density gradient and then cryopreserved, whereas patient PBMCs were collected both before and after transplant. The germline V gene specifies MNHEY as CDR1 and SVGAGI as CDR2. The cysteine opens and the phenylalanine closes a CDR3 of 12 amino acids. The DNA shown is the 36-base CDR3, in frame from base 1. The V end loses 4 bases and the J end loses 5 bases, and a stretch of 6 bases separates them. On this clone itself: The antigen this receptor binds is unknown. The sample holds no much larger clone one base away, and base qualities are not on file.

Genomic DNA was extracted from sorted cells with the QIAGEN DNeasy Blood and Tissue Kit for TCRbeta CDR3 sequencing. Through immunoSEQ, high-throughput TCRbeta CDR3 sequencing was done commercially, including PCR amplification with internal controls and bias correction. As for the authors' bioinformatics: A unique productive TCRbeta sequence was defined by the CDR3 nucleotide sequence when primers matched, and otherwise by the CDR3 amino acid sequence together with the Vbeta and Jbeta genes. As a correction for sorting error, sequences shared between sorted populations at a frequency ratio of 2:1 or less were discarded, and the remaining shared sequences were assigned to the higher population. A sequence counted as donor-reactive if, in CFSE-low cells, the sequence had a frequency of at least 0.01% and was expanded at least 5-fold compared with unstimulated cells. Jensen-Shannon divergence calculated on the top 100 TCRbeta sequences ranked by frequency was used to measure repertoire divergence. When a sample had multiple sequencing runs, each run was corrected for sorting error separately and the runs were then pooled. This immuneACCESS table, as held by TCRdb, lists in-frame sequences with V and J called but not all clones. Of the missing ones, under half trace to an unresolved V gene in checked studies; the others have no known cause. D and trimming were read from the DNA, whereas the V and J calls and clone size are those reported in that table. The sample has about 83,000 clones on record, approximately 98% of them singletons. Approximately 0.56% of the sample is held by the ten biggest clonotypes.

The sequence is built from TRBV6-5 and TRBJ2-4; confidence is insufficient to name the D gene. The TCR was taken from a human donor who received a combined kidney and bone marrow transplant. The specimen was CD4+ T cells from blood, collected before the transplant. The bases read TGTGCCAGCAGTTCTTCAGAAAACATTCAGTACTTC. This yields the protein CASSSSENIQYF.